The source of this T cell receptor beta chain is a study of identical twins (dated by TCRdb to 2016 to 2017). Context from the whole study: TCR alpha and beta repertoires from monozygotic twins, unrelated adults of various ages and cord blood were deep-sequenced to test whether fetal clonotypes persist. Replicate twin experiments were performed at different times using different library preparation protocols to rule out contamination. Study-wide conclusions, independent of this receptor: Compared with coincidental sharing between unrelated individuals, out-of-frame TCR alpha sequences shared between twins showed an excess of sequences with low generation probability. Zero-insertion analyses could be partly confounded by invariant T cells such as MAIT and iNKT, although diverse VJ usage argued against such confounding for most clonotypes. Because the same donors could not be followed over many years, the conclusions depended on cross-sectional statistical analysis. The excess sharing between twins in beta out-of-frame sequences was weaker because fewer shared sequences reduced the signal-to-noise ratio. Fewer insertions were carried by abundant cord blood beta clonotypes, a similar but weaker trend appeared in young adult naive repertoires, and no such trend appeared in memory repertoires. Recombination models systematically underestimated out-of-frame TCR alpha sharing in monozygotic twins but agreed with sharing between unrelated individuals.

Every donor was a healthy Caucasian. The twin cohort consisted of three pairs of female monozygotic twins, all aged roughly 18 to 29 years. Positive isolation kits from Invitrogen were used to isolate the CD4+ and CD8+ T cell populations. To prepare the library, 5' RACE was applied. Sequencer: Illumina HiSeq 2000. A universal primer binding site was introduced by template switching, and a unique molecular identifier was present in the final cDNA, enabling accurate counting of TCR cDNA molecules. First-strand cDNA for TCR alpha and beta chains was synthesized from specific primers in the conserved constant-segment region. Each cDNA library was double barcoded, with a SMART-Mk sample barcode plus Illumina barcodes, to control for contamination. TruSeq adapter sequences and Illumina sample barcodes were added in two successive PCR steps. TCR alpha and beta cDNA libraries were sequenced on the Illumina HiSeq platform with custom primers. Processing in the source paper ran as follows. Unique molecular identifiers were extracted from raw reads with MiGEC, and CDR3 positions were determined with MiXCR. Recombination models were inferred per individual with the repgenHMM and IGoR tools using an EM algorithm. The tcR package in R was used for shared clonotype analysis, with sharing normalized by the product of cloneset sizes. To study raw recombination free of thymic and clonal selection effects, out-of-frame nonproductive sequences were analyzed. TCRdb ran its own pipeline on the public reads, namely fastp trimming at Q25 and MiXCR clone calling, and kept in-frame beta chains. Every entry covers one CDR3 protein and lists the most common genes and DNA from its rows. The V and J calls shown here were made by TCRdb, not taken from the authors' results. Here the sample has approximately 550,000 distinct CDR3 sequences; about 20% occur a single time. The leading ten clones occupy roughly 0.5% of the sample.

V and J lose 1 base and 4 bases, and a span of 20 bases separates them. The germline V gene (reference sequence) yields SEHNR for CDR1 and FQNEAQ for CDR2. The CDR3 contains 17 residues, cysteine and phenylalanine counted. Just the 51-base CDR3 DNA is kept, in frame starting at base 1. This clonotype was detected a few times. It lacks a known antigen. No quality values exist for individual bases; no much larger clone is one base distant. These same records also appear under a second study, on yellow fever vaccine responses in identical twins. That second report states: The authors reported that the T cell response to vaccination in identical twins appeared partly convergent and partly personalized. The study precisely tracked vaccine-responding T cell clones in identical twins.

Sequencing was performed on CD4+ T cells sorted from blood. The sequence is built from TRBV7-9 and TRBJ2-7; TRBD2 is possibly the D segment (5 matching bases). This sequence originates from a woman aged 18-30 years in good health. The CDR3 region: CASSLVLSNGIWYEQYF. The nucleotide sequence reads as follows: TGTGCCAGCAGCTTAGTGCTCTCGAACGGGATATGGTACGAGCAGTACTTC.